The T cell receptor (beta chain) described here comes from a study of blood T cell repertoires in COVID-19. About the research overall: Collection of acute and convalescent COVID-19 samples took place in the United States, Italy and Spain. The analysed material was cDNA or gDNA that came from T cells, B-cell-depleted T cells, or PBMCs.

Seattle enrolled patients during active infection and tracked them longitudinally. Profiled with immunoSEQ multiplex PCR; TCRdb holds only in-frame clones, not every one. The sample has roughly 60,000 clones, 75% to 85% seen once. Sequencing was performed on peripheral blood. This sequence was found in a man aged 45 to 65 with COVID-19, enrolled during active disease.

The CDR3 loop reads CASSSPRELFF. The CDR3 region has the DNA TGTGCCAGCAGTTCGCCCCGGGAACTGTTTTTT. The V gene is TRBV28, the J gene TRBJ1-4; D gene ambiguous. The V end was cut by 4 bases, the J end by 12 bases, with 9 bases between. Germline values: CDR1 MDHEN, CDR2 SYDVKM. The CDR3 runs 11 residues.